Each of the 30 T cell receptor beta chains below was sequenced from the same sample in a study of T cell responses to AZD1222 COVID-19 vaccine. This table comes from immunoSEQ multiplex PCR, and its TCRdb copy is limited to in-frame clones, with some not included. There are around 100,000 clones in the sample; 86% occur only once, and more than 4.5% lies in the top ten. Sequenced material: peripheral blood, taken on day 0 of AZD1222 vaccination. These receptors were collected from an adult in good health.

The chain recombines TRBV19 with TRBJ1-2; no clear D. V dropped 10 bases and J dropped 2 bases, with 17 bases sitting between them. The CDR3 covers 14 residues. The germline V gene has CDR1 LNHDA and CDR2 SQIVND (reference sequence). This CDR3 is CATQGPGGNYGYTF. The CDR3 DNA reads TGTGCCACCCAAGGGCCCGGTGGAAACTATGGCTACACCTTC. The full variable domain, in which reference TRBV19 and TRBJ1-2 provide the parts outside the CDR3, is DGGITQSPKYLFRKEGQNVTLSCEQNLNHDAMYWYRQDPGQGLRLIYYSQIVNDFQKGDIAEGYSVSREKKESFPLTVTSAQKNPTAFYLCATQGPGGNYGYTFGSGTRLTVV.

The chain employs TRBV18 and TRBJ2-7; D remains unclear. V lost 0 bases and J 7 bases, leaving 10 bases between the germline ends. Germline lookup yields CDR1 KGHSH and CDR2 LQKENI. The CDR3 consists of 13 residues. This CDR3 is CASSPPGLREQYF. DNA of the CDR3: TGTGCCAGCTCACCACCAGGGTTGCGGGAGCAGTACTTC.

This clone was seen a single time. The rearrangement links TRBV9 to TRBJ2-3, with 9 bases lining up with TRBD1. Trimming at V came to 4 bases and at J to 5 bases, leaving 5 bases not matched to a gene. This CDR3 contains 14 residues. Germline assignment: CDR1 SGDLS and CDR2 YYNGEE. CDR3 coding DNA: TGTGCCAGCAGCCCGACAGGGGGTCGAGATACGCAGTATTTT. This gives the protein CASSPTGGRDTQYF.

The chain is built from TRBV27 and TRBJ1-1; D unclear. CDR1 is MNHEY, CDR2 SMNVEV, per germline (reference sequence). The CDR3 runs to 13 residues. Trimming removed 2 bases at V and 4 bases at J, with 8 bases between. The CDR3 DNA follows: TGTGCCAGCAGTTTAGTAGGATTCACTGAAGCTTTCTTT. It codes for CASSLVGFTEAFF.

This chain uses TRBV4-3 with TRBJ2-7; 10 bases agree with TRBD2. Trimming removed 0 bases from V and 6 bases from J; junction bases left unmatched: 5. The germline V gene has CDR1 LGHNA and CDR2 YSLEER. This CDR3 has 15 residues. CDR3 sequence reads: CASSQDLAGVSEQYF. The CDR3 DNA follows: TGCGCCAGCAGCCAAGACCTAGCGGGAGTTTCCGAGCAGTACTTC.

This clone has more than one count but fewer than ten. The genes are TRBV11-2 and TRBJ2-7, with TRBD1 identical over 10 bases. V trimming: 4 bases; J trimming: 3 bases; junction bases outside the gene matches: 6. Germline CDR1 and CDR2: SGHAT and FQNNGV. The CDR3 has 15 amino acids. The CDR3 DNA is TGTGCCAGCAGCTCGATCCGGGACAGGGGCTACGAGCAGTACTTC. Translation gives CASSSIRDRGYEQYF.

This clone was seen once. This chain connects TRBV6-5 to TRBJ1-2; D call uncertain. The V end was cut by 6 bases, the J end by 2 bases, with 4 bases between. Germline V lookup: CDR1 MNHEY, CDR2 SVGAGI. CDR3 length: 11 amino acids. This CDR3 reads CASRQNYGYTF. The CDR3 region has the DNA TGTGCCAGCAGGCAGAACTATGGCTACACCTTC.

This chain links TRBV6-7 with TRBJ1-1, with D unresolved. TRBV6-7 qualifies as an ORF whose function is uncertain. V gave up 5 bases and J gave up 5 bases, with 18 bases separating them. This CDR3 is 15 amino acids long. The DNA for the CDR3 is TGTGCCAGCAGTATTAGCGAGGGCGAAGGAACTGAAGCTTTCTTT. Its protein product is CASSISEGEGTEAFF.

This sequence joins TRBV2 and TRBJ2-5; D not certain. Per the germline V gene, CDR1 is SNHLY and CDR2 is FYNNEI. CDR3 length: 14 amino acids. The ends were cut back, 3 bases at V and 1 base at J, with 9 bases in the middle. The DNA of the CDR3 is TGTGCCAGCAGTGACGGCAGATCCCAAGAGACCCAGTACTTC. This encodes CASSDGRSQETQYF.

The V call is TRBV18, the J call TRBJ1-2; TRBD1 might be the D (5 bases). Per the germline V gene, CDR1 is KGHSH and CDR2 is LQKENI. With 1 base removed from V and 4 bases from J, the gap between germline ends came to 7 bases. There are 13 residues in the CDR3. The CDR3 DNA reads as TGTGCCAGCTCACCACTTGGGGCCTATGGCTACACCTTC. Residues: CASSPLGAYGYTF.

The gene calls are TRBV7-2 and TRBJ2-7; 7 bases line up with TRBD2. Germline assignment: CDR1 SGHTA and CDR2 FQGNSA. This CDR3 comprises 14 residues. The J segment lost 6 bases and the V segment lost 5 bases, leaving 10 bases of the junction unmatched. The chain's CDR3 is CASSLRGEVFEQYF. The CDR3 nucleotides read TGTGCCAGCAGCCTCCGGGGGGAGGTCTTCGAGCAGTACTTC.

This rearrangement joins TRBV7-9 to TRBJ1-5; D unresolved. Between the trimmed V and J ends, which lost 1 base and 6 bases, there was a span of 4 bases. The CDR3 runs to 12 residues. The V gene's germline CDR1 is SEHNR and CDR2 FQNEAQ (reference sequence). CDR3 in amino acids: CASSLGTQPQHF. The CDR3 DNA reads as TGTGCCAGCAGCTTAGGGACTCAGCCCCAGCATTTT.

There are a few counts of this clone. This sequence joins TRBV10-1 and TRBJ2-7, with TRBD1 matching over 11 bases. V lost 7 bases to trimming and J lost 2 bases; unmatched junction nucleotides: 4. This CDR3 is built from 14 residues. From germline, CDR1 is WNHNN and CDR2 SYGVQD (reference sequence). The DNA of the CDR3 is TGCGCCAGCATGCCGGGACAGGGGGCCTACGAGCAGTACTTC. It specifies CASMPGQGAYEQYF.

The gene calls are TRBV28 and TRBJ2-7; a possible D gene is TRBD2 (6 bases). CDR1 is MDHEN and CDR2 is SYDVKM in the germline V gene. This CDR3 is built from 15 residues. Trimming removed 6 bases from V and 1 base from J, with 16 bases in between. The CDR3, as DNA: TGTGCCAGCAGGGCCCCTCGCGGGATTTCCTACGAGCAGTACTTC. Encoded protein: CASRAPRGISYEQYF.

The genes are TRBV2 and TRBJ1-1; possibly TRBD1 for D (5 bases). CDR1 is SNHLY, CDR2 FYNNEI, per germline. The CDR3 extends over 15 amino acids. Trimming cost V 3 bases and J 4 bases, with 15 bases left between them. The CDR3 reads CASSDGQVGGTEAFF. DNA for the CDR3: TGTGCCAGCAGTGACGGGCAGGTTGGGGGCACTGAAGCTTTCTTT. The variable domain in full, completed from reference TRBV2 and TRBJ1-1, reads EPEVTQTPSHQVTQMGQEVILRCVPISNHLYFYWYRQILGQKVEFLVSFYNNEISEKSEIFDDQFSVERPDGSNFTLKIRSTKLEDSAMYFCASSDGQVGGTEAFFGQGTRLTVV.

The gene calls are TRBV9 and TRBJ1-3; D unresolved. V was trimmed by 0 bases and J by 0 bases, leaving 10 bases between them. Germline CDR1 SGDLS, CDR2 YYNGEE. The CDR3 covers 16 residues. The CDR3 nucleotides read TGTGCCAGCAGCGTAGTCCCCAACCCCTCTGGAAACACCATATATTTT. Translation: CASSVVPNPSGNTIYF.

The chain couples TRBV16 to TRBJ1-4; D gene ambiguous. The V end was cut by 4 bases, the J end by 10 bases, with 19 bases between. CDR1 KGHSY and CDR2 FQNENV come from the germline V gene. This CDR3 comprises 15 residues. The CDR3 nucleotides read TGTGCCAGCAGCCCTAACGGCTTATCTTCGGGAAAACTGTTTTTT. It encodes CASSPNGLSSGKLFF.

The rearrangement uses TRBV19 and TRBJ2-7; 9 nucleotides agree with TRBD1. The CDR3 consists of 15 residues. V was pared by 3 bases and J by 2 bases, with 5 bases of the junction left unmatched. CDR1 and CDR2 (germline): LNHDA, SQIVND (reference sequence). The CDR3 sequence is CASSIPGQGAYEQYF. The CDR3 coding sequence is TGTGCCAGTAGTATCCCGGGACAGGGAGCCTACGAGCAGTACTTC.

The rearrangement joins TRBV30 to TRBJ2-5; D uncertain. This CDR3 has 13 amino acids. CDR1 and CDR2 (germline): GTSNPN, SVGIG (reference sequence). V gave up 0 bases and J gave up 5 bases, with 10 bases separating them. CDR3 nucleotides: TGTGCCTGGAGTGTTAGTCTAGGGGAGACCCAGTACTTC. Amino acids: CAWSVSLGETQYF.

The chain combines TRBV1 with TRBJ1-6. TRBV1 represents a pseudogene. CDR3 length equals 11 residues. The CDR3 region is CTSGYNSPLHF. The CDR3 DNA follows: TGCACCAGCGGCTATAATTCACCCCTCCACTTT.

J is TRBJ1-1 and V is TRBV21-1; the table's TRBD1 call for D was not verified on the DNA. TRBV21-1 represents a pseudogene. The CDR3 has 14 residues. The DNA of the CDR3 is TGTGCCAGCAGCAAGGACAGTTTGAACACTGAAGCTTTCTTT. Encoded protein: CASSKDSLNTEAFF.

This clone has just a few counts. The CDR3 DNA reads TGTGCCAGCAGCTTGCTGCTAGCGGGAGACCCGGCCGGGGAGCTGTTTTTT. Translated: CASSLLLAGDPAGELFF. V and J are TRBV5-6 and TRBJ2-2, with TRBD2 identical over 10 bases. The V segment lost 1 base and the J segment 6 bases; nucleotides outside the gene matches: 9. The CDR3 covers 17 residues. Germline V gives CDR1 SGHDT, CDR2 YYEEEE.

The chain employs TRBV2 and TRBJ2-5, with a possible D match to TRBD2 (5 bases). Germline V lookup: CDR1 SNHLY, CDR2 FYNNEI. The V gene lost 8 bases and the J gene lost 5 bases, with 21 bases spanning the gap. The CDR3 loop spans 15 amino acids. Written as DNA, the CDR3 is TGTGCCAGCGCCGGGGTCGGGGTCGGACCGGAGACCCAGTACTTC. Protein: CASAGVGVGPETQYF.

This chain links TRBV27 with TRBJ2-1, with D perhaps given as TRBD1 or TRBD2 (6 bases each). Trimming stripped 3 bases from V and 6 bases from J, with 18 bases between. The CDR3 is 16 amino acids. Per germline, CDR1 MNHEY and CDR2 SMNVEV (reference sequence). CDR3 sequence reads: CASSFFAVWGANEQFF. In DNA, the CDR3 is TGTGCCAGCAGTTTTTTCGCGGTCTGGGGGGCCAATGAGCAGTTCTTC.

The chain has TRBV11-2 and TRBJ2-7; D gene ambiguous. CDR3 size: 14 residues. Per germline, CDR1 SGHAT and CDR2 FQNNGV. The ends were cut back, 5 bases at V and 2 bases at J, with 13 bases in the middle. The CDR3 nucleotides read TGTGCCAGCAGCCGAAATCAAGTTACCTACGAGCAGTACTTC. Translating gives CASSRNQVTYEQYF.

J is TRBJ1-3 and V is TRBV18; D uncertain. The length of the CDR3 is 17 residues. Germline CDR1 KGHSH, CDR2 LQKENI. Trimming stripped 0 bases from V and 0 bases from J, with 12 bases between. CDR3: CASSPPDDIPSGNTIYF. The CDR3 coding sequence is TGTGCCAGCTCACCACCGGACGACATACCCTCTGGAAACACCATATATTTT. The full variable domain, with the rest looked up from reference TRBV18 and TRBJ1-3, is NAGVMQNPRHLVRRRGQEARLRCSPMKGHSHVYWYRQLPEEGLKFMVYLQKENIIDESGMPKERFSAEFPKEGPSILRIQQVVRGDSAAYFCASSPPDDIPSGNTIYFGEGSWLTVV.

The J gene is TRBJ2-2, the V gene TRBV9, with D possibly TRBD1 on 6 matching bases. This CDR3 comprises 17 residues. Between the trimmed V and J ends, which lost 3 bases and 4 bases, there was a span of 19 bases. Germline-derived CDR1 and CDR2 are SGDLS and YYNGEE. This CDR3 reads CASSGTRGAGVTGELFF. The CDR3 DNA follows: TGTGCCAGCAGCGGGACTCGTGGGGCAGGGGTCACCGGGGAGCTGTTTTTT.

The genes are TRBV7-8 and TRBJ1-2, with D unclear. Germline V CDR1 and CDR2: SGHVS, FQNEAQ. V was trimmed by 3 bases and J by 8 bases, leaving 13 bases between them. This CDR3 is 13 amino acids long. This chain's CDR3 is CASSLGGVGGYTF. CDR3 sequence (DNA): TGTGCCAGCAGCTTGGGTGGTGTGGGGGGCTACACCTTC.

The DNA for the CDR3 is TGCGCCAGCAGCCAAGTAGGACTAGCGGGGACGCACTCCTACGAGCAGTACTTC. Its translation is CASSQVGLAGTHSYEQYF. J is TRBJ2-7 and V is TRBV4-1, with 12 bases identical to TRBD2. With V trimmed by 1 base and J by 0 bases, 7 bases remained unmatched. Germline-derived CDR1 and CDR2 are MGHRA and YSYEKL. CDR3 length: 18 amino acids.

This rearrangement joins TRBV28 to TRBJ1-4; 9 nucleotides line up with TRBD1. V trimming: 3 bases; J trimming: 8 bases; junction bases outside the gene matches: 7. CDR1 and CDR2 (germline): MDHEN, SYDVKM. The CDR3 covers 15 residues. The CDR3 loop is CASSFVGQGDEKLFF. DNA of the CDR3: TGTGCCAGCAGTTTTGTGGGACAGGGAGACGAAAAACTGTTTTTT.